This TCR beta chain was recorded in a study of cytomegalovirus exposure and HLA in healthy donors (dated by TCRdb to 2015 to 2018). At the level of the whole study: An earlier analysis of some 550 of the donors reported 276 Gb of sequence data and 100 million to 130 million unique TCR beta sequences from about 180 million T cells. Every discovery cohort repertoire had been produced on one sequencing platform. Typing coverage varied by locus: 629-630 donors for A, B, C, DRB1 and DQB1; roughly 520 for DQA1; nearly 610 for DPA1; approximately 470 for DPB1. Several DR-DQ haplotypes were handled as single units for association and clustering because linkage in the cohort was strong. A later analysis re-examined previously published TCR beta repertoires from around 670 donors and added high-resolution HLA genotyping to investigate patterns of TCR occurrence. Class I and class II HLA loci were covered by the typing at four-digit resolution. Rather than using new phenotypic data, the later analysis identified candidate immune exposures from TCR beta sequences and from how often those sequences occurred across donors. To decide whether each TCR beta V gene segment behaved as functional or pseudogenic, an earlier analysis of over 500 of the donors relied on high-throughput TCR beta sequencing. The aim of the study was to test whether cataloging public T cell receptors could identify signatures of past pathogen exposure. A separate validation cohort of roughly 130 different subjects was used in addition to the roughly 700-subject first cohort. In a later genetic analysis, genome-wide SNP genotypes for about three fifths of the roughly 670 donors were used, and that subset was treated as a discovery cohort. On average, about 240,000 unique TCR beta nucleotide sequences were sequenced per donor among more than 350 genotyped donors of the cohort, with roughly 18% of those sequences being non-productive. Approximately 310 gigabases of sequencing data and tens of millions of unique TCR sequences were included in an early release covering about 700 HLA-typed donors. The study profiled the T cell repertoires of hundreds of subjects by immunosequencing and related them to cytomegalovirus serostatus. To predict cytomegalovirus infection status, the study combined high-throughput TCR immunosequencing, statistical association of individual TCRs with disease status, and machine learning. Of the roughly 410 genotyped donors, 75% to 85% were placed in the genetic ancestry cluster associated with self-reported Caucasian donors. Donor age, sex, ethnicity and CMV serostatus were compiled together with the repertoire data.

To prepare the library, the immunoSEQ multiplex PCR assay was applied. For the multiplex PCR, a mixture combining 60 forward primers for TCR Vbeta segments and 13 reverse primers for TCR Jbeta segments was used. The CDR3 region of rearranged TCR beta genes was amplified from genomic DNA by a multiplex PCR assay. The Illumina HiSeq System was used to sequence the amplified TCR beta libraries as 87-base-pair reads. The source study handled its data this way. In a later analysis, tens of millions of unique TCR beta chains were counted across the roughly 670 repertoires, and about 9.9 million of these chains were shared by at least two donors. Raw reads were error-corrected and collapsed into unique sequences by a nearest-neighbor algorithm in which closely related sequences were merged to remove PCR and sequencing errors. To assign V, D and J gene segments, CDR3 sequences were aligned to IMGT reference sequences. For a sequence to be retained, a match of at least six nucleotides was required to both a V gene segment and a J gene segment. Rearrangements were classified as productive when the CDR3 lacked stop codons and remained in frame with V and J, and all other rearrangements were classified as non-productive. CDR3 was defined according to IMGT convention as the region running from the second conserved V-encoded cysteine to the conserved J-encoded phenylalanine. In an earlier analysis of around 600 of the donors, sequences lacking an unambiguous match to a single V gene segment were excluded. In an earlier analysis of approximately 610 of the donors, V segments were called functional above 56.7% productive rearrangements and were called segregating when the between-donor standard deviation exceeded 5%. A statistical classification framework was developed to diagnose cytomegalovirus status using the catalog of TCR beta chain sequences. V and J gene assignment, in a later analysis, came from comparing TCR nucleotide sequences with IMGT/GENE-DB human TR gene sequences. The TCRdist pipeline was used in a later analysis to assign CDR3 sequences and most-parsimonious VDJ recombination scenarios. A later analysis defined each TCR beta chain by its CDR3 amino acid sequence plus V-gene family, and excluded reads lacking a unique V-gene family. To address suspected cross-contamination and a sequencing artifact, a later analysis removed 550 to 750 highly shared, low-generation-probability nucleotide sequences. For each public chain, a later analysis derived a clonal expansion index from normalized ranks of inferred template counts within each repertoire. In a later analysis, generation probabilities were computed using a VDJ recombination model fitted to out-of-frame rearrangements, and the results were checked against IGoR. In a later analysis, hypergeometric tests were used to score TCR-TCR, TCR-HLA and TCR-CMV co-occurrence, with a repertoire-size bias correction applied to TCR pairs. In a later analysis, false discovery rates were estimated by permuting HLA or CMV assignments 20 times. A later analysis grouped co-occurring TCRs with DBSCAN, adding TCRdist sequence similarity when clustering within HLA-allele-positive subsets. Co-occurrence clustering excluded repertoires with fewer than 30,000 or more than 120,000 public chains, plus five with anomalous nucleotide sharing. TCRdb retrieved this table from immuneACCESS and kept in-frame rearrangements only. Not all clones are present; in checked studies, unresolved V genes account for under half, and no reason is known for the remainder. Clone size and V and J calls were adopted from that table, with D and trimming inferred from the DNA. The sample table contains approximately 150,000 clones; only one count was recorded for roughly 80% of them. The top ten hold over 10% of the sample.

Findings and caveats that apply to the study as a whole: The authors suggested that the approach could potentially be generalized to other disease states and immunological phenotypes. A later analysis found that TCR association rates varied across HLA loci, with DRB1 alleles showing the most associated TCRs and HLA-C alleles the fewest. Strong co-occurrence of HLA alleles, especially DR and DQ, made assigning TCR associations to individual alleles difficult. The cohort was sequenced for TCR beta chains only, and without alpha or paired-chain data the features that could be detected were limited. In an earlier analysis of around 500 of the donors, most TCR beta V segments appeared in productive rearrangements about 87% or about 30% of the time, broadly matching IMGT annotations. A further reported finding was that TCR beta sequences accurately predicted the HLA-A and HLA-B alleles for most subjects in the first cohort. Because HLA typing was missing for some donors at each locus, association tests included only the typed subset. In vitro tests confirmed that a few of the cytomegalovirus-associated TCR beta chains recognize cytomegalovirus antigens. Correlated functional status among segregating V segments might reflect linkage disequilibrium, but an unknown experimental factor could not be ruled out. Immune exposure information for the cohort was limited to CMV serostatus. Because counts were too low, more than 15 rarely observed V segments, including chromosome 9 orphons, were left out of the earlier analysis of 500 to 750 of the donors. A group of highly shared sequence variants was considered likely to be a technical artifact of the sequencing pipeline. According to a later analysis, most CMV-associated TCR beta chains appeared to be HLA-restricted, and the HLA associations seemed to be driven largely by CMV exposure. V-gene and J-gene trimming of TCR beta chains was associated with a missense DCLRE1C variant in a later genetic analysis, and the association was replicated in an independent cohort. In the study, about 150 TCR beta chains were listed as associated with cytomegalovirus. In a later analysis, HLA-associated TCR beta chains showed more clonal expansion and lower generation probabilities than non-associated chains that were equally common. Cytomegalovirus status was reported to be diagnosed by the classifier with high specificity and sensitivity in both the original and validation cohorts. In a later analysis, around 17,000 TCR beta sequences were associated with specific HLA alleles at a false discovery rate of 0.05. A later analysis reported that several top co-occurrence clusters appeared linked to parvovirus B19, influenza, CMV and Epstein-Barr virus. Presence/absence analyses assumed roughly uniform sequencing depth across donors, an assumption that may not hold. Compared with the 666-donor mean, donors in an Asian-associated ancestry cluster had fewer N-insertions in productive TCRs, according to a later genetic analysis. While some public TCRs were present in many individuals, most TCR sequences turned up only very rarely across donors. The 87-base-pair reads could not distinguish some IMGT-functional V segments, including TRBV6-2 and TRBV6-3, so those segments were excluded.

Concerning this clone itself: What antigen it recognizes has not been identified. No much larger clone exists at a distance of one base, and base qualities are not known.

In total, fewer than 750 healthy bone marrow donors made up the cohort. At the time of sampling, every cohort member was nominally healthy, though immune exposures that went unrecorded were likely present. The donor was CMV seropositive and was included in the group of 300 or so seropositive cohort members. A peripheral blood sample was provided by each donor, and peripheral blood mononuclear cells were used for TCR beta sequencing. Genomic DNA was extracted from the blood cell samples with the Qiagen DNeasy Blood Extraction Kit. V lost 4 bases and J lost 0 bases; the stretch between them is 16 bases long. The germline V gene gives CDR1 as MRHNA and CDR2 as SNTAGT. The CDR3 covers 18 residues, taking in both the cysteine and the phenylalanine. Of the read, only the CDR3 DNA is kept; its 54 bases are in frame from base 1.

Source material: PBMCs. Recombination linked TRBV6-4 to TRBJ2-6; matching of 5 bases hints at TRBD2 as the D gene. The receptor comes from a woman aged 45-60 years in good health and CMV-seropositive. The sequenced DNA: TGTGCCAGCAGTGGGGAGACTATCGCAAGCTCTGGGGCCAACGTCCTGACTTTC. This translates into CASSGETIASSGANVLTF.